Below, one T cell receptor beta chain is given with its context. Its antigen is unidentified. The data were produced by immunoSEQ multiplex PCR, yet TCRdb's version contains in-frame clones alone and is incomplete. This repertoire shows 17,000 or so clones, around 96% found once; its top ten account for 0.6% to 0.7%. This record comes from a study of monozygotic twins with cystic fibrosis. Overall study results and limits: The repertoire was suggested to be naive-dominated, clonality median around 0.0089. Unrelated CF individuals shared fewer identical clonotypes than monozygotic CF twins.

V lost 0 bases and J lost 0, with 18 bases in between. Per germline, CDR1 GTSNPN and CDR2 SVGIG (reference sequence). The CDR3 is 18 amino acids. Sequencing input: blood. This clonotype originated in a girl aged 2 to 10 with cystic fibrosis. This chain uses TRBV30 with TRBJ1-3, with D possibly matching TRBD1 (5 bases). The CDR3 sequence is CAWSVTSYRGISGNTIYF. DNA of the CDR3: TGTGCCTGGAGTGTAACGTCGTATCGGGGGATCTCTGGAAACACCATATATTTT.